This T cell receptor (beta chain) originates from a study of T-cell reconstitution after alpha-beta-depleted transplantation in children. With V trimmed by 4 bases and J by 0 bases, 9 bases remained unmatched. This CDR3 has 17 residues. CDR1 SGHRS and CDR2 YFSETQ come from the germline V gene. A TCRbeta library incorporating unique molecular identifiers was prepared. Via MiXCR, TCRdb re-called the PCR reads, giving one row per CDR3 protein. Of 450,000 to 600,000 distinct CDR3 sequences listed, approximately 30% are singletons. The sample here was PBMCs from the stem cell graft donor, taken from the stem cell graft. The chain couples TRBV5-1 to TRBJ2-1, with TRBD2 identical over 8 bases. The sequence came from a human donor who donated a stem cell graft to a child with aplastic anemia. The CDR3 region is CASSASSGSRSYNEQFF. The CDR3 region has the DNA TGCGCCAGCAGCGCTTCTAGCGGGTCGCGCTCCTACAATGAGCAGTTCTTC.